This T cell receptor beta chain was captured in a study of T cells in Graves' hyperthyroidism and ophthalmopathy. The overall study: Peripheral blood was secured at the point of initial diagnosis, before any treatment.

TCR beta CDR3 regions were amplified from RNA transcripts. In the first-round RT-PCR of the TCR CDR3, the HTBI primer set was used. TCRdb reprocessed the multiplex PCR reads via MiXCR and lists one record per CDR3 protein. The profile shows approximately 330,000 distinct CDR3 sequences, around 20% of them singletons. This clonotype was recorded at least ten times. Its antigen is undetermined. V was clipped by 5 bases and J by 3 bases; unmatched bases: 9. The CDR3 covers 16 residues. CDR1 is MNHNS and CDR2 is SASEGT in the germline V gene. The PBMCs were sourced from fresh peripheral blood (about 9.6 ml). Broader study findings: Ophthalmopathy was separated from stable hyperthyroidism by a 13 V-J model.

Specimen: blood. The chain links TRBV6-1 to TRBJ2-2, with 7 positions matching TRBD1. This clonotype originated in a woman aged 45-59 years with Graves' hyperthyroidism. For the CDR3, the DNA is TGTGCCAGCAGTCGTAACAGGGGCGGTCACACCGGGGAGCTGTTTTTT. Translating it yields CASSRNRGGHTGELFF.